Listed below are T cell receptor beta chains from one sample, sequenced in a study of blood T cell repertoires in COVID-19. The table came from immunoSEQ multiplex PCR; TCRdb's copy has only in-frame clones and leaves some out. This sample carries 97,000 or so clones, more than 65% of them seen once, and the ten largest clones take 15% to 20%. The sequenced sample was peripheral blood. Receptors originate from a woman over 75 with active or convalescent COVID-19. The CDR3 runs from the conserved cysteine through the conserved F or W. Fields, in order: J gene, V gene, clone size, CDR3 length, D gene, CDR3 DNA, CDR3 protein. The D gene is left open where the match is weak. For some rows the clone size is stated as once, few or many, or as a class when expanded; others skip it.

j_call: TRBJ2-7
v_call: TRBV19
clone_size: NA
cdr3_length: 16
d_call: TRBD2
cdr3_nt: TGTGCCAGTAGCTTCCATAGCGGGAGCTCGACTTACGAGCAGTACTTC
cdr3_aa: CASSFHSGSSTYEQYF

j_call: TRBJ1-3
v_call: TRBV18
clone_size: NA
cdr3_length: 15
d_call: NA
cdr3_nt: TGTGCCAGCTCACCGGCGCGGACAGATGGAAACACCATATATTTT
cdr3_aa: CASSPARTDGNTIYF

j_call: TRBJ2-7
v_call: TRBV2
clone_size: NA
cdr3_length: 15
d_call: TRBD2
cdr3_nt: TGTGCCAGCAGTGAAACAAGCGGGAGACGGTACGAGCAGTACTTC
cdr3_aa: CASSETSGRRYEQYF

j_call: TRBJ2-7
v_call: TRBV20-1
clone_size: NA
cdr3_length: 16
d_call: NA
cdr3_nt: TGCAGTGCTAGTCGTCGAGGCCTTGGGCTAGCTCGCGAGCAGTACTTC
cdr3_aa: CSASRRGLGLAREQYF

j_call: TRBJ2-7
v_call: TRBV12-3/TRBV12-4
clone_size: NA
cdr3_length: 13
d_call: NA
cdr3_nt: TGTGCCAGCAGTTTAGGGACAAATTACGAGCAGTACTTC
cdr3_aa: CASSLGTNYEQYF

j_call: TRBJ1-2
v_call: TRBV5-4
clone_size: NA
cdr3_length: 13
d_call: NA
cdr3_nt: TGTGCCAGCAGCTCCTTTCTTGACTATGGCTACACCTTC
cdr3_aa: CASSSFLDYGYTF

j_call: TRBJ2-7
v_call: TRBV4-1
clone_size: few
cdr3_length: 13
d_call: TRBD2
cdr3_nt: TGCGCCAGCAGCCTGACTAGCGGCTACGAGCAGTACTTC
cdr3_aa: CASSLTSGYEQYF

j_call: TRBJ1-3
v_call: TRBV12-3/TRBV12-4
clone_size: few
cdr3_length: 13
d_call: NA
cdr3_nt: TGTGCCAGCTACATGGCGGCGGGAAACACCATATATTTT
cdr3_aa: CASYMAAGNTIYF

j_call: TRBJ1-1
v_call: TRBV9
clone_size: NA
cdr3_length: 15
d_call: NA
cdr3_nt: TGTGCCAGCAGCGCCGAGAAAGATTTTCAGGGGAAAGCTTTCTTT
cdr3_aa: CASSAEKDFQGKAFF

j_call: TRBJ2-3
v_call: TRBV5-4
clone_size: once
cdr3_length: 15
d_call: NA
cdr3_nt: TGTGCCAGCAGCTTGGTGGGGGCCGGCCAGGATACGCAGTATTTT
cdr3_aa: CASSLVGAGQDTQYF

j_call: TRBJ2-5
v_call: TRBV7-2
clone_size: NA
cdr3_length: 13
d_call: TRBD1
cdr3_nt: TGTGCCAGCAGCGGACAGGGACAAGAGACCCAGTACTTC
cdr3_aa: CASSGQGQETQYF

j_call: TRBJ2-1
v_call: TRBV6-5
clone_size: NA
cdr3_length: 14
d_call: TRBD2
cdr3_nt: TGTGCCAGCAGAGGGCTAGCGGCGTACAATGAGCAGTTCTTC
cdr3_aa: CASRGLAAYNEQFF

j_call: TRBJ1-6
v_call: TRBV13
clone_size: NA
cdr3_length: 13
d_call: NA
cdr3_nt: TGTGCCAGCAGTCTGGGGGCAAATTCACCCCTCCACTTT
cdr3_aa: CASSLGANSPLHF

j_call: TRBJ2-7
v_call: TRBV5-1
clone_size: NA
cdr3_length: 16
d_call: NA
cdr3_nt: TGCGCCAGCAGCTTGGGCCCACAGGGAATAGCGAACGAGCAGTACTTC
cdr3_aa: CASSLGPQGIANEQYF

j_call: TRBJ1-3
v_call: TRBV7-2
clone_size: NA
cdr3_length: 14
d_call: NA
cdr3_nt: TGTGCCAGCAGCCGGGCAGGGGCTGGAAACACCATATATTTT
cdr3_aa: CASSRAGAGNTIYF

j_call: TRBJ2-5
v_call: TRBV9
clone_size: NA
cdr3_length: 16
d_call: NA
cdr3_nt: TGTGCCAGCAGCGTAGGGGCGACAGGACCGTCAGAGACCCAGTACTTC
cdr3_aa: CASSVGATGPSETQYF

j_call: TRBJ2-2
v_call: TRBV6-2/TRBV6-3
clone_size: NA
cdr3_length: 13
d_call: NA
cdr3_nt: TGTGCCAGCAGTTACTCGCGGGCCGGGGAGCTGTTTTTT
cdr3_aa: CASSYSRAGELFF

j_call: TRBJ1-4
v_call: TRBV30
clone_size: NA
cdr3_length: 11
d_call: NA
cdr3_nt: TGTCTAGGCGCGGGTAATGAAAAACTGTTTTTT
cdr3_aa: CLGAGNEKLFF

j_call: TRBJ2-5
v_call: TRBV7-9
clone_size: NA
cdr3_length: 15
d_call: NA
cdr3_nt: TGTGCCAGCAGCTTAGGGACCCGAGGAGGGGAGACCCAGTACTTC
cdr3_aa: CASSLGTRGGETQYF

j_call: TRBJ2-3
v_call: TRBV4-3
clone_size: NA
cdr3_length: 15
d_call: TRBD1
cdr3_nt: TGCGCCAGCAGCCCGGGGACAGGGCGCACAGATACGCAGTATTTT
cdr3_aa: CASSPGTGRTDTQYF

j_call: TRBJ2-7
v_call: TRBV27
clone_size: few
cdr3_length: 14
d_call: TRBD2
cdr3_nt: TGTGCCAGCAGTCGATACCGGGACTACCGCGAGCAGTACTTC
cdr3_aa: CASSRYRDYREQYF

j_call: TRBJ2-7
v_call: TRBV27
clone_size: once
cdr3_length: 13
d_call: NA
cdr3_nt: TGTGCCAGCAGTTACGCCAGCTCCTACGAGCAGTACTTC
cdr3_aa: CASSYASSYEQYF

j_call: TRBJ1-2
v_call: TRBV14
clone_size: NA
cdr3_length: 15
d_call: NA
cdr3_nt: TGTGCCAGCAGCTGGGGAGCATCCTTCGGCTATGGCTACACCTTC
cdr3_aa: CASSWGASFGYGYTF

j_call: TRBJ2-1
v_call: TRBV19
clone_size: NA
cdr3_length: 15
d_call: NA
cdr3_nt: TGTGCCAGTAGGGGCCCCGGGGGAAGCGACAATGAGCAGTTCTTC
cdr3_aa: CASRGPGGSDNEQFF

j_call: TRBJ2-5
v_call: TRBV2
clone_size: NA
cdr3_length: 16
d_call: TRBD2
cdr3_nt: TGTGCCAGCAGTGAATGGCTAGCGGGAGGTACGGAGACCCAGTACTTC
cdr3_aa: CASSEWLAGGTETQYF

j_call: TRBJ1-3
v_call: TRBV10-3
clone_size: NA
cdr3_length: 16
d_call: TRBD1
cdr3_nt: TGTGCCATCAGGGCTGGGACAGGCCTTGGAGGAAACACCATATATTTT
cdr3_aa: CAIRAGTGLGGNTIYF

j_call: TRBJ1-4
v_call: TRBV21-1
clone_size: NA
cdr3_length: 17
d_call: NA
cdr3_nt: TGTGCCAGCGACCGCCGATGGGCCGGAAAGACTAATGAAAAACTGTTTTTT
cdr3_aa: CASDRRWAGKTNEKLFF

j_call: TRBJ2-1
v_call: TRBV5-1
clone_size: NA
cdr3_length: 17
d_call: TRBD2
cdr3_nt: TGCGCCAGCAGCTTGGGACTAGCGGGAGGGCCTTACAATGAGCAGTTCTTC
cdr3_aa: CASSLGLAGGPYNEQFF

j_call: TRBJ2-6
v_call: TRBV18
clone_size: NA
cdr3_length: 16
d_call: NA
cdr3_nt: TGTGCCAGCTCCCTGACAGGTAGCTCTGGGGCCAACGTCCTGACTTTC
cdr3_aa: CASSLTGSSGANVLTF

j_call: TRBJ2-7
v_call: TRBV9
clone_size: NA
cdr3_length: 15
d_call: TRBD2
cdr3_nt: TGTGCCAGCAGCGTTGGGGTAGCGGGGACCTACGAGCAGTACTTC
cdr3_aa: CASSVGVAGTYEQYF

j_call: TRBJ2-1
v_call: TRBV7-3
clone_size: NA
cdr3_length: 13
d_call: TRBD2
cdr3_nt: TGTGCCAGCAGTTCGGCGGGGGACTATGAGCAGTTCTTC
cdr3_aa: CASSSAGDYEQFF

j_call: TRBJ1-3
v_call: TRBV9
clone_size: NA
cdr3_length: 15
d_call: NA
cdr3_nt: TGTGCCAGCAGCGACCGACTGGGCTCTGGAAACACCATATATTTT
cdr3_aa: CASSDRLGSGNTIYF

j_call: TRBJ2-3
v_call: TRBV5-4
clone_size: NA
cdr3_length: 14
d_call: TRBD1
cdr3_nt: TGTGCCAGCAGCTCGGGACAGGGTACAGATACGCAGTATTTT
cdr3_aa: CASSSGQGTDTQYF

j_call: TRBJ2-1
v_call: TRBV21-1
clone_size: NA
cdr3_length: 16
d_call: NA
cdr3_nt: TGTGCCAGCAGCAAAGGGCACCGGGAGTACAACAATGAGCAGTTCTTC
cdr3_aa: CASSKGHREYNNEQFF

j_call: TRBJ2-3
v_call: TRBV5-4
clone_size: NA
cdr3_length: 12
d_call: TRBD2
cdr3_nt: TGTGCCAGCAGCCCCGGGGGGGAGACGCAGTATTTT
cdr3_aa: CASSPGGETQYF

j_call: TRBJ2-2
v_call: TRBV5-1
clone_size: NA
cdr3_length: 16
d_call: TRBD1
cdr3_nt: TGCGCCAGCAGCCCTGGACAGGTCTCGAACACCGGGGAGCTGTTTTTT
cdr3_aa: CASSPGQVSNTGELFF

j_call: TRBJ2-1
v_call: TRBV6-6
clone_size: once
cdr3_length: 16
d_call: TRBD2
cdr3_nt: TGTGCCAGCAGTTCAAAGCGGGAGCCTTCCTACAATGAGCAGTTCTTC
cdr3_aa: CASSSKREPSYNEQFF

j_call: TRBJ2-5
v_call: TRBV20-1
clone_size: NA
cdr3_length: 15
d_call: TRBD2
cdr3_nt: TGCAGTGCTCGTGTAAGACTAGCTGGTCCGGGGACCCAGTACTTC
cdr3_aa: CSARVRLAGPGTQYF

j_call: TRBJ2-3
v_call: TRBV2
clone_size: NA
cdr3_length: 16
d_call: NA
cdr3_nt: TGTGCCAGCAGTGAGTTAGGAGACTTGAACACAGATACGCAGTATTTT
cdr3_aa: CASSELGDLNTDTQYF

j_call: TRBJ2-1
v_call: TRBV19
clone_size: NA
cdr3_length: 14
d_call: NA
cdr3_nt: TGTGCCAGTAGAAGGGAGGTCTCCTACAATGAGCAGTTCTTC
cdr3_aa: CASRREVSYNEQFF

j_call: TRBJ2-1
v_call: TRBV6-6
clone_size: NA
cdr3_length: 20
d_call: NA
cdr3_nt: TGTGCCAGCAGTCAGGGGAAGAGCCGCCGTTGGATGAGCTCCTACAATGAGCAGTTCTTC
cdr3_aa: CASSQGKSRRWMSSYNEQFF

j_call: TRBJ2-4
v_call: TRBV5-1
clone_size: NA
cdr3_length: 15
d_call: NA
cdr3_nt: TGTGCCAGCAGCTTAGGAGTTAGGACCAAAAACATTCAGTACTTC
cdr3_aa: CASSLGVRTKNIQYF

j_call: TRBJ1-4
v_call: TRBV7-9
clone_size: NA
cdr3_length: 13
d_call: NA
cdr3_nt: TGTGCCAGCAGCCTCACAGGAGAGGAAAAACTGTTTTTT
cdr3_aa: CASSLTGEEKLFF

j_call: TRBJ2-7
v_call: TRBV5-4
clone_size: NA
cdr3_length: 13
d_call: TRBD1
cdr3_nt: TGTGCCAGCAGCCGGGACAGCTTGGGAGAGCAGTACTTC
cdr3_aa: CASSRDSLGEQYF

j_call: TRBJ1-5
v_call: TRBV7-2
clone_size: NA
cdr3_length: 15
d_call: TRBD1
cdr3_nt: TGTGCCAGCAGCGCACGGACAGGGATGGACCAGCCCCAGCATTTT
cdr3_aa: CASSARTGMDQPQHF

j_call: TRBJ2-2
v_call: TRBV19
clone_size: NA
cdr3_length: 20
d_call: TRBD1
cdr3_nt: TGTGCCAGTACCCCTGTCTATTTAGGCGGGCAGGGGGCGGTAATCGGGGAGCTGTTTTTT
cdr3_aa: CASTPVYLGGQGAVIGELFF

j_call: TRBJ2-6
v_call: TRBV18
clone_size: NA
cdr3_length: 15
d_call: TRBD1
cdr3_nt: TGTGCCAGCTCTCGACAGGGGGATGGGGCCAACGTCCTGACTTTC
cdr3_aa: CASSRQGDGANVLTF

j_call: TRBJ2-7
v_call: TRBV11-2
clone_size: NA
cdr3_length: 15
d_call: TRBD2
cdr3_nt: TGTGCCAGCAGCTTAGGAGCGGGAGGAGCCTACGAGCAGTACTTC
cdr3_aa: CASSLGAGGAYEQYF

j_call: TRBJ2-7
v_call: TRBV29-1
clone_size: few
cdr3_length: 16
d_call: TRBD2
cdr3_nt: TGCAGCGCCTTCGCCACGAAGAGCAGCGGGAGCAACGAGCAGTACTTC
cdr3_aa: CSAFATKSSGSNEQYF

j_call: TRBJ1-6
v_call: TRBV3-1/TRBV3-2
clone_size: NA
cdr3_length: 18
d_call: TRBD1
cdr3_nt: TGTGCCAGCAGCCACGAGCCTGGACAGGGCCTTTCTAATTCACCCCTCCACTTT
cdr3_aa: CASSHEPGQGLSNSPLHF

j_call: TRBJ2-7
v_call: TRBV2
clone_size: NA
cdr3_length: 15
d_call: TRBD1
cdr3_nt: TGTGCCAGCAGTGAAGCTAGGGGGCCCTACTACGAGCAGTACTTC
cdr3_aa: CASSEARGPYYEQYF

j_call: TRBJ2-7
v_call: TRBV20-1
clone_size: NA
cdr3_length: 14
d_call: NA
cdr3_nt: TGCAGTGCTAGTGGCGAACGGGACTCCGGAGAGCAGTACTTC
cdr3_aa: CSASGERDSGEQYF

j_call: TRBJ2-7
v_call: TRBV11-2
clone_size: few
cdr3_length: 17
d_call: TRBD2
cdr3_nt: TGTGCCAGCAGCCTGCGGGCTAGCGGGTTGGGGTCCTACGAGCAGTACTTC
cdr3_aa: CASSLRASGLGSYEQYF

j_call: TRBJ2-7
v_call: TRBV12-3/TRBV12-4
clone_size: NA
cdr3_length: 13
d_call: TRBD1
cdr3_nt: TGTGCCAGCAGTCTGGGACAGAACTACGAGCAGTACTTC
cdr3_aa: CASSLGQNYEQYF